The next 18 T cell receptor beta chains were all read from a single sample in a study of blood T cell repertoires in COVID-19. Sequencing was performed with immunoSEQ multiplex PCR; in TCRdb, only in-frame clones are kept and a portion is missing. The sample carries 140,000 to 150,000 clones, approximately 84% recorded once. The sample comprised peripheral blood. Source of these receptors: a human donor in a cohort sampled during active COVID-19.

The chain's CDR3 is CASSRTGVGYTF. The DNA for the CDR3 is TGTGCCAGCAGCAGGACAGGGGTTGGCTACACCTTC. The chain uses TRBV2 and TRBJ1-2, with 9 bases matching TRBD1. J lost 7 bases, V lost 6 bases, and 3 bases had no gene match. There are 12 residues in the CDR3. The germline gives CDR1 SNHLY, CDR2 FYNNEI.

The count of this clone is one. The V gene is TRBV7-9, the J gene TRBJ2-1; 9 bases map to TRBD1. This CDR3 spans 17 amino acids. Per germline, CDR1 SEHNR and CDR2 FQNEAQ (reference sequence). The junction had 12 bases not matched to a gene; V was cut back by 0 bases and J by 9 bases. The chain's CDR3 is CASSLALGQGLRSEQFF. CDR3 sequence (DNA): TGTGCCAGCAGCTTAGCGCTGGGACAGGGCCTTAGGAGTGAGCAGTTCTTC.

The rearrangement links TRBV4-1 to TRBJ2-7; TRBD2 aligns across 12 bases. This CDR3 comprises 16 residues. Germline V gene sequence: CDR1 MGHRA, CDR2 YSYEKL. The V and J ends lost 3 bases and 0 bases, in that order; junction bases with no gene match: 3. The CDR3, as DNA: TGCGCCAGCAGCCACGGACTAGCGGGGAACTCCTACGAGCAGTACTTC. Translation: CASSHGLAGNSYEQYF.

The V gene is TRBV5-5, the J gene TRBJ2-7; 10 positions agree with TRBD1. The CDR3 extends over 15 amino acids. V gave up 4 bases and J gave up 2 bases; unmatched junction bases: 6. Germline V lookup: CDR1 SGHKS, CDR2 YYEKEE (reference sequence). CDR3 protein: CASSVSGTGAYEQYF. The DNA for the CDR3 is TGTGCCAGCAGCGTCTCCGGGACAGGGGCCTACGAGCAGTACTTC.

This clone was observed a few times. The CDR3 coding sequence is TGTGCCAGCTTTACGGGAGAGGGGAATGAGCAGTTCTTC. Amino acid sequence: CASFTGEGNEQFF. This sequence joins TRBV6-1 and TRBJ2-1; weak D call: TRBD2 (6 bases). The CDR3 totals 13 residues. The V gene lost 8 bases and the J gene lost 7 bases, with 15 bases spanning the gap. Germline V gene sequence: CDR1 MNHNS, CDR2 SASEGT.

The chain joins TRBV6-2 or TRBV6-3 to TRBJ2-7; 9 bases agree with TRBD1. Germline V gives CDR1 MNHEY, CDR2 SVGEGT. The CDR3 totals 14 residues. V dropped 4 bases and J dropped 1; count of bases not matched to a gene: 2. The CDR3 DNA follows: TGTGCCAGCAGTTTGACAGGGGGGTCCTACGAGCAGTACGTC. This encodes CASSLTGGSYEQYV.

This clone was seen a handful of times. This sequence joins TRBV7-2 and TRBJ1-1, with TRBD1 identical over 7 bases. CDR1 SGHTA and CDR2 FQGNSA come from the germline V gene. This CDR3 comprises 14 residues. Germline trimming cut 5 bases from V and 3 bases from J; bases unmatched to any gene: 6. The CDR3 here is CASSVRGRDTEAFF. The CDR3 DNA reads TGTGCCAGCAGCGTAAGGGGGCGCGACACTGAAGCTTTCTTT. Full variable domain (missing parts from reference TRBV7-2 and TRBJ1-1): GAGVSQSPSNKVTEKGKDVELRCDPISGHTALYWYRQSLGQGLEFLIYFQGNSAPDKSGLPSDRFSAERTGGSVSTLTIQRTQQEDSAVYLCASSVRGRDTEAFFGQGTRLTVV.

This chain uses TRBV6-1 with TRBJ1-2, with D possibly TRBD1 on 5 matching bases. The germline V gene has CDR1 MNHNS and CDR2 SASEGT. V was clipped by 6 bases and J by 2 bases, with 13 bases between them. This CDR3 is 14 amino acids long. CDR3 DNA: TGTGCCAGCAGCCTACTGGGGCAGAACTATGGCTACACCTTC. Translating it yields CASSLLGQNYGYTF.

The chain recombines TRBV4-2 with TRBJ1-3; D is uncertain. The CDR3 is 16 amino acids. The germline V gene has CDR1 LGHNA and CDR2 YNFKEQ. Trimming took off 1 base at V and 0 bases at J, with 10 bases between the two ends. The CDR3: CASSQGHQFSGNTIYF. The DNA of the CDR3 is TGTGCCAGCAGCCAAGGCCATCAGTTCTCTGGAAACACCATATATTTT.

This rearrangement joins TRBV12-3 or TRBV12-4 to TRBJ1-1; D gene unclear. The CDR3 runs to 12 residues. Trimming removed 5 bases from V and 2 bases from J, with 6 bases in between. CDR3 coding DNA: TGTGCCAGCAGTAGAGCAAACACTGAAGCTTTCTTT. Its protein product is CASSRANTEAFF.

The gene calls are TRBV7-2 and TRBJ2-6, with D hard to call. Per the germline V gene, CDR1 is SGHTA and CDR2 is FQGNSA. Trimming removed 3 bases at V and 4 bases at J, with 10 bases between. This CDR3 spans 15 amino acids. CDR3 sequence reads: CASSFRSEGANVLTF. The CDR3 DNA follows: TGTGCCAGCAGCTTTCGGTCCGAGGGGGCCAACGTCCTGACTTTC.

V and J are TRBV3-1 (or the pseudogene TRBV3-2) and TRBJ1-6; 7 bases align to TRBD1. The CDR3 has 16 residues. Unmatched junction bases numbered 10, after V lost 7 bases and J lost 4 bases. Per germline, CDR1 LGHDT and CDR2 YNNKEL (reference sequence). CDR3 loop: CASIGKGQRYNSPLHF. The DNA of the CDR3 is TGTGCCAGCATCGGAAAGGGACAGCGGTATAATTCACCCCTCCACTTT.

The chain is built from TRBV14 and TRBJ2-7; D may be TRBD2 (6 bases). Germline V gene sequence: CDR1 SGHDN, CDR2 FVKESK. The CDR3 consists of 13 residues. Between the trimmed V and J ends, which lost 4 bases and 5 bases, there was a span of 12 bases. CDR3 coding DNA: TGTGCCAGCAGCCTGACTAGACGGGACGAGCAGTACTTC. Translation gives CASSLTRRDEQYF.

This clone was seen a few times. The chain combines TRBV7-2 with TRBJ1-5, with D unclear. Germline V gives CDR1 SGHTA, CDR2 FQGNSA. The CDR3 sequence is 13 residues long. V dropped 2 bases and J dropped 4 bases, with 6 bases sitting between them. CDR3 amino acids: CASSLFGNQPQHF. DNA for the CDR3: TGTGCCAGCAGCTTATTCGGGAATCAGCCCCAGCATTTT.

V gene TRBV3-1 (or the pseudogene TRBV3-2) combines with J gene TRBJ2-7, with 8 bases matching TRBD2. J gave up 6 bases and V 4 bases, and 5 bases lay outside the gene matches. Germline CDR1 reads LGHDT; CDR2 reads YNNKEL (reference sequence). The CDR3 loop spans 13 amino acids. For the CDR3, the DNA is TGTGCCAGCAGCCCCACTGCGGGGGGCGAGCAGTACGTC. This translates into CASSPTAGGEQYV.

The chain couples TRBV11-3 to TRBJ2-1; TRBD1 aligns across 8 bases. From germline, CDR1 is SGHNT and CDR2 YENEEA. The CDR3 is made up of 15 amino acids. Trimming at V came to 6 bases and at J to 1 base, leaving 5 bases not matched to a gene. As DNA, the CDR3 is TGTGCCAGCAGGAAACAGGGGGGTTCCTACAATGAGCAGTTCTTC. Its translation: CASRKQGGSYNEQFF.

This rearrangement joins TRBV5-5 to TRBJ2-7; D may be TRBD1 (6 bases). The V gene's germline CDR1 is SGHKS and CDR2 YYEKEE (reference sequence). The CDR3 spans 16 residues. V lost 0 bases to trimming and J lost 4 bases, with 17 bases between them. The CDR3 DNA is TGTGCCAGCAGCTTGGCCGCTTTGGGGACACAATACGAGCAGTACTTC. Protein product: CASSLAALGTQYEQYF.

The chain employs TRBV6-5 and TRBJ1-4; D is uncertain. V dropped 4 bases and J dropped 0 bases, with 6 bases sitting between them. The germline gives CDR1 MNHEY, CDR2 SVGAGI. This CDR3 has 14 residues. Written as DNA, the CDR3 is TGTGCCAGCAGTTTAACAGCAACTAATGAAAAACTGTTTTTT. Protein sequence: CASSLTATNEKLFF.